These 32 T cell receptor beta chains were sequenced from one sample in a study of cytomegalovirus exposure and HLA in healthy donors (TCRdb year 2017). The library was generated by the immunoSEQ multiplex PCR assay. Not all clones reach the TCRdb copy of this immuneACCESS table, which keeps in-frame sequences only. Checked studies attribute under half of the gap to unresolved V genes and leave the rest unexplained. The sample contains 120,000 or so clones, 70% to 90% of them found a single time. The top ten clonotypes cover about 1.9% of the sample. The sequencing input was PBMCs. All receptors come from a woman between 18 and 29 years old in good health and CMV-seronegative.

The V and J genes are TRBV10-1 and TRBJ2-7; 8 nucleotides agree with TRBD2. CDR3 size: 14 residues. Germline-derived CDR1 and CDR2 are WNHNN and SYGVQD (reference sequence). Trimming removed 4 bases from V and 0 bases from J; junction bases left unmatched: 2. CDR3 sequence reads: CASSGGTSSYEQYF. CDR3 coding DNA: TGCGCCAGCAGTGGAGGGACTAGCTCCTACGAGCAGTACTTC.

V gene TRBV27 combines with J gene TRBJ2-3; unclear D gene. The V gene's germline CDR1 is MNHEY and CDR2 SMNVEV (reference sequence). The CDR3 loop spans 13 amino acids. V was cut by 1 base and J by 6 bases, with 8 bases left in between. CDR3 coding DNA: TGTGCCAGCAGTTTATTGTCATCCGATACGCAGTATTTT. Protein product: CASSLLSSDTQYF.

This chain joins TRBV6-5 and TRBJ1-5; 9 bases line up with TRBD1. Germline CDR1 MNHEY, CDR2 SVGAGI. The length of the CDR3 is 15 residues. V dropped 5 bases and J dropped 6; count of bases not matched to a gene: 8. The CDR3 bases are TGTGCCAGCAGTCAATACAGGGGGCTTGGTCAGCCCCAGCATTTT. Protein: CASSQYRGLGQPQHF.

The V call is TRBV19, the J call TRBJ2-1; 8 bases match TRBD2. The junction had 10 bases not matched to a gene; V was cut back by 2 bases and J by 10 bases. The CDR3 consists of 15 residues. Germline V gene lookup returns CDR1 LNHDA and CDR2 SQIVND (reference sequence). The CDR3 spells CASSIQSSGSGEQFF. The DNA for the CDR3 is TGTGCCAGTAGTATACAATCAAGCGGGAGTGGAGAGCAGTTCTTC.

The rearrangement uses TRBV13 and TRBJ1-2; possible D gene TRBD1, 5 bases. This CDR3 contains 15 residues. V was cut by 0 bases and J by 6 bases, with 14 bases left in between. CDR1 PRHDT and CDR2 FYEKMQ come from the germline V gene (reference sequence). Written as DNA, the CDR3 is TGTGCCAGCAGCTTAGGCCGGGGGGGGAACGATGGCTACACCTTC. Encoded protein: CASSLGRGGNDGYTF.

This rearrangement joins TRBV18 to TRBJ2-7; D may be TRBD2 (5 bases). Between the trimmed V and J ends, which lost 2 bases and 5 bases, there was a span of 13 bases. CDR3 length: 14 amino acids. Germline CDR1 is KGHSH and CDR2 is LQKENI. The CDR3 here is CASSPSAGVDEQYF. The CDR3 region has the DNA TGTGCCAGCTCACCATCAGCCGGGGTCGACGAGCAGTACTTC.

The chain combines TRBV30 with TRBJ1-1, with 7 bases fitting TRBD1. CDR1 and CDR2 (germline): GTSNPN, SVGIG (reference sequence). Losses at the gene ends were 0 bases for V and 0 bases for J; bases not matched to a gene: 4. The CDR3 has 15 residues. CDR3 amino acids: CAWSVLDRMNTEAFF. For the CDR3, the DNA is TGTGCCTGGAGTGTACTGGACAGGATGAACACTGAAGCTTTCTTT.

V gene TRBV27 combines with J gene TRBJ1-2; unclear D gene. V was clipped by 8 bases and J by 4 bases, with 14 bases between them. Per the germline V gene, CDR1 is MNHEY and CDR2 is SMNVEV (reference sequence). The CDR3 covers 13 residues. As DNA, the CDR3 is TGTGCCAGCGGTTATCAGGCGCTCTATGGCTACACCTTC. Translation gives CASGYQALYGYTF.

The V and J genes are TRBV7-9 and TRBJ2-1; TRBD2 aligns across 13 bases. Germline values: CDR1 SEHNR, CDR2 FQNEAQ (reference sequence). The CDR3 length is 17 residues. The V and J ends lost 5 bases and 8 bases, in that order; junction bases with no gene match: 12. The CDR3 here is CASSRTSGGPLVDEQFF. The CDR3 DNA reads TGTGCCAGCAGCCGGACTAGCGGGGGACCCTTAGTGGATGAGCAGTTCTTC. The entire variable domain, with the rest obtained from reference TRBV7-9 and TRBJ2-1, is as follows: DTGVSQNPRHKITKRGQNVTFRCDPISEHNRLYWYRQTLGQGPEFLTYFQNEAQLEKSRLLSDRFSAERPKGSFSTLEIQRTEQGDSAMYLCASSRTSGGPLVDEQFFGPGTRLTVL.

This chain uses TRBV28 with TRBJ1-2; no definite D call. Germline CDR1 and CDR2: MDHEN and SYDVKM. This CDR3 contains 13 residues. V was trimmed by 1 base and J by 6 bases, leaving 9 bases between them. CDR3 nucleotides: TGTGCCAGCAGTTTATATGGCGGGAATGGCTACACCTTC. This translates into CASSLYGGNGYTF.

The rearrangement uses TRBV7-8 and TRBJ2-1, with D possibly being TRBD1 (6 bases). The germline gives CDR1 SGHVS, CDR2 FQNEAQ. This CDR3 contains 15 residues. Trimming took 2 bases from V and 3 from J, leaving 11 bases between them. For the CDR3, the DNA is TGTGCCAGCAGCTTATTAGGGGGAAACTACAATGAGCAGTTCTTC. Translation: CASSLLGGNYNEQFF.

The CDR3 nucleotides read TGTGCCGGACAGGGGCCTGTTCTGGGTGAGCAGTACTTC. As protein: CAGQGPVLGEQYF. The chain joins TRBV2 to TRBJ2-7, with 9 bases matching TRBD1. The CDR3 sequence is 13 residues long. From germline, CDR1 is SNHLY and CDR2 FYNNEI. V dropped 11 bases and J dropped 7; count of bases not matched to a gene: 12.

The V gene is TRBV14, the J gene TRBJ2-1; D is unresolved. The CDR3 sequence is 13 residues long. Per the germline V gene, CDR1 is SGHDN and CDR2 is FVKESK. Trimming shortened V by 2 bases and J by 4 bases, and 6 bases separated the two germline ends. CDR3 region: CASSQTFYNEQFF. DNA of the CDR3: TGTGCCAGCAGCCAAACTTTTTACAATGAGCAGTTCTTC.

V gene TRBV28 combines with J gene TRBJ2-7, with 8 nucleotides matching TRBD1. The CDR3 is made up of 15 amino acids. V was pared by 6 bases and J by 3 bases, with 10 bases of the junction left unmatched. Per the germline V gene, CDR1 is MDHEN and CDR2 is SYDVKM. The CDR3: CASSRPGTGIYEQYF. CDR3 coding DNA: TGTGCCAGCAGCCGCCCCGGGACAGGTATCTACGAGCAGTACTTC.

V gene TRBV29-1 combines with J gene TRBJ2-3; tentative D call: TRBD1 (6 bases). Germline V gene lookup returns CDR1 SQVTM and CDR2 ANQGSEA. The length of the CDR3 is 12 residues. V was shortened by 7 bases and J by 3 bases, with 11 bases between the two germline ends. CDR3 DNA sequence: TGCAGCGCTAAACAGGGAACAGATACGCAGTATTTT. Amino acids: CSAKQGTDTQYF.

The CDR3: CASSDEGGGNIQYF. The CDR3 nucleotides are TGTGCCAGCAGTGATGAGGGAGGTGGAAACATTCAGTACTTC. The chain links TRBV2 to TRBJ2-4; D might be TRBD2 (6 bases). Germline assignment: CDR1 SNHLY and CDR2 FYNNEI. The CDR3 extends over 14 amino acids. V was shortened by 3 bases and J by 6 bases, with 12 bases between the two germline ends.

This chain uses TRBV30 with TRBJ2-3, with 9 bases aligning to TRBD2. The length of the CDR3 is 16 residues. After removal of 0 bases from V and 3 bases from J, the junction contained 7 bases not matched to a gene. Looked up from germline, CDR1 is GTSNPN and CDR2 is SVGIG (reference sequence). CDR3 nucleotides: TGTGCCTGGAGTGTAAAGGCGGGGGGGCCAACAGATACGCAGTATTTT. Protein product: CAWSVKAGGPTDTQYF.

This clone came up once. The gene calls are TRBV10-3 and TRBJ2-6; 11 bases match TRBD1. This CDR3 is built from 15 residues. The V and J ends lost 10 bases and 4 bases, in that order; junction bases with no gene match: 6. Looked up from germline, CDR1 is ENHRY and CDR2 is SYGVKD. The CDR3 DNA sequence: TGTGCCACCGGACAGGGGGCTACCGGGGCCAACGTCCTGACTTTC. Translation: CATGQGATGANVLTF.

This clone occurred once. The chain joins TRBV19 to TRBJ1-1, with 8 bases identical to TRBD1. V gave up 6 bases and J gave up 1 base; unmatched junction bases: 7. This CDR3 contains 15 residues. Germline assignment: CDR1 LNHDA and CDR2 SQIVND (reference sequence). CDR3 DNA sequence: TGTGCCAGTAGGATTCAGACAGGGGCGAACACTGAAGCTTTCTTT. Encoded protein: CASRIQTGANTEAFF.

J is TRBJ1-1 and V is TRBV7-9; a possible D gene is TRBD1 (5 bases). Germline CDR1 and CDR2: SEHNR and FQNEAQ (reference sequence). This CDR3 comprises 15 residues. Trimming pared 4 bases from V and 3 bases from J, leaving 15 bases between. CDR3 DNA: TGTGCCAGCAGCTCCGTTAGGGGCTCTTACACTGAAGCTTTCTTT. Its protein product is CASSSVRGSYTEAFF.

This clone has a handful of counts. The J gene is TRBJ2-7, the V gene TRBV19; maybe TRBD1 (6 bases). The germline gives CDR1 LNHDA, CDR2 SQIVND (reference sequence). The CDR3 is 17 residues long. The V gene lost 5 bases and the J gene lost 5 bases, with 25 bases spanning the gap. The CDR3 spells CASSSIIGRAGADEQYF. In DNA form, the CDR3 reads TGTGCCAGTAGTTCTATCATAGGTCGGGCAGGGGCCGACGAGCAGTACTTC.

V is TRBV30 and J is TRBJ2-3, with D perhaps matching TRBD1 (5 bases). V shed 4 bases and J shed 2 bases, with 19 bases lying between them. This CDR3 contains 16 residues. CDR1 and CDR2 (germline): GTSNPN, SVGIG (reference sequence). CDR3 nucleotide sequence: TGTGCCTGGATTATAGTTGGGGCTCGCAACACAGATACGCAGTATTTT. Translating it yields CAWIIVGARNTDTQYF.

The CDR3 DNA reads TGTGCCTGGAGTCCAAGAGGTGGCTATGGCTACACCTTC. Translated, it gives CAWSPRGGYGYTF. This sequence joins TRBV30 and TRBJ1-2; D not certain. Trimming removed 2 bases from V and 4 bases from J, with 11 bases in between. Germline assignment: CDR1 GTSNPN and CDR2 SVGIG (reference sequence). The CDR3 has 13 residues.

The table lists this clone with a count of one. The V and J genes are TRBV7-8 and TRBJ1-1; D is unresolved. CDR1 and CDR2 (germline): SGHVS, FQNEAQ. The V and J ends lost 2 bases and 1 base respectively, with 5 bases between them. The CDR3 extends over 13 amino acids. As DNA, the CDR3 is TGTGCCAGCAGCTTATCGGGGAACACTGAAGCTTTCTTT. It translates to CASSLSGNTEAFF.

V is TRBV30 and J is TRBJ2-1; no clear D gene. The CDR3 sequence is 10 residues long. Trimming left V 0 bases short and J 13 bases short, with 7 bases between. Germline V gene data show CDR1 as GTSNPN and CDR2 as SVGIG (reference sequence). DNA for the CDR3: TGTGCCTGGAGTGTACAATCTCAGTTCTTC. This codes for CAWSVQSQFF. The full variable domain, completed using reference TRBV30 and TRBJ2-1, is SQTIHQWPATLVQPVGSPLSLECTVEGTSNPNLYWYRQAAGRGLQLLFYSVGIGQISSEVPQNLSASRPQDRQFILSSKKLLLSDSGFYLCAWSVQSQFFGPGTRLTVL.

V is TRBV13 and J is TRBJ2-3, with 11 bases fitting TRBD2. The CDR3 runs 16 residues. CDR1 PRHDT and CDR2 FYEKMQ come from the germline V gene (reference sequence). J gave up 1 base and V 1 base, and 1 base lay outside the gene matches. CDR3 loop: CASSLVTSGGTDTQYF. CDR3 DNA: TGTGCCAGCAGCTTAGTGACTAGCGGGGGCACAGATACGCAGTATTTT.

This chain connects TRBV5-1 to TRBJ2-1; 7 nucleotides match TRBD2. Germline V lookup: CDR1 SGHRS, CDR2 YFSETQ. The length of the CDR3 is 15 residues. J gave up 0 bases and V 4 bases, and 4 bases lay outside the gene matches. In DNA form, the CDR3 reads TGCGCCAGCAGCCTAGCGGAGAGCTCCTACAATGAGCAGTTCTTC. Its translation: CASSLAESSYNEQFF. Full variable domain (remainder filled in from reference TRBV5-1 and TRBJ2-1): KAGVTQTPRYLIKTRGQQVTLSCSPISGHRSVSWYQQTPGQGLQFLFEYFSETQRNKGNFPGRFSGRQFSNSRSEMNVSTLELGDSALYLCASSLAESSYNEQFFGPGTRLTVL.

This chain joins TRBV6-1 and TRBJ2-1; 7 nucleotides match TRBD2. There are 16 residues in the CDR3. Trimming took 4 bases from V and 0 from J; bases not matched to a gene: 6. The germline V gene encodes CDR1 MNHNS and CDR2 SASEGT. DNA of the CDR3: TGTGCCAGCAGTGCCGTGGGCGGGAGCTCCTACAATGAGCAGTTCTTC. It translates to CASSAVGGSSYNEQFF.

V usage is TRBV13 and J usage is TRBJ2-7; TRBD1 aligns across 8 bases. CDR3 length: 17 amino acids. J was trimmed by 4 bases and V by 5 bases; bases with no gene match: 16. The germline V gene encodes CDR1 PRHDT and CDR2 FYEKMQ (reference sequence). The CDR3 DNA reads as TGTGCCAGCAGCAAACGGACAGGGAATATGGGAATGTACGAGCAGTACTTC. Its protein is CASSKRTGNMGMYEQYF.

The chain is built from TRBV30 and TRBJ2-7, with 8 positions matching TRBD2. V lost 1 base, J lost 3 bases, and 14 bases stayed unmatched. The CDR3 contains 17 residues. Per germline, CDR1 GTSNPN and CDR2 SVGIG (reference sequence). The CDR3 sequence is CAWSGKREPINHYEQYF. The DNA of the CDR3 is TGTGCCTGGAGTGGAAAGCGGGAGCCGATAAACCACTACGAGCAGTACTTC.

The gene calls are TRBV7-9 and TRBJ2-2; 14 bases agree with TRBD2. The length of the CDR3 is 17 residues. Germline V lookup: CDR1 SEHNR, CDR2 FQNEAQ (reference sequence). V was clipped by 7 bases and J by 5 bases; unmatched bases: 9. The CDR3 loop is CASTFKGLAGVTGELFF. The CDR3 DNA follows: TGTGCCAGCACCTTTAAGGGACTAGCGGGAGTGACCGGGGAGCTGTTTTTT.

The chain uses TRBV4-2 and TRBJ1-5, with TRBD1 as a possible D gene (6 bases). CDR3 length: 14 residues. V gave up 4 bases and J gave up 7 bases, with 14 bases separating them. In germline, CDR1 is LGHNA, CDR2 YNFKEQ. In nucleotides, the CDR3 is TGTGCCAGCAGCCCAAGGGGGTGGTTGCAGCCCCAGCATTTT. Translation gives CASSPRGWLQPQHF.